This T cell receptor (beta chain) was captured by sequencing in a study of T cell repertoires in cytomegalovirus infection. For the study at large: Public TCR beta signatures marked donors with CMV infection and the matching HLA.

Overall study results and limits: The study found HLA-C-restricted CMV-specific TCR beta clonotypes dominating the ex vivo response. Cumulative frequency (of public TCR beta family members) identified carriers of CMV plus the relevant HLA.

TCRdb called the reads again in MiXCR, with one record for every CDR3 protein. Of around 740,000 distinct CDR3 sequences listed, roughly a third are singletons. Germline V gene data show CDR1 as SGHVS and CDR2 as FNYEAQ. V was cut by 2 bases and J by 0 bases, with 15 bases left in between. The CDR3 totals 17 residues. This clonotype appeared many times. Its antigen is currently unknown. The sequence came from a human donor in good health (CMV status not recorded). Some clones in this sample may be carry-over from other donors' samples. Sequenced sample: PBMCs. This chain joins TRBV7-6 and TRBJ2-3; D remains unclear. The CDR3 here is CASSLYGRPHSTDTQYF. The CDR3 coding sequence is TGTGCCAGCAGCTTATACGGCCGACCCCACAGCACAGATACGCAGTATTTT.